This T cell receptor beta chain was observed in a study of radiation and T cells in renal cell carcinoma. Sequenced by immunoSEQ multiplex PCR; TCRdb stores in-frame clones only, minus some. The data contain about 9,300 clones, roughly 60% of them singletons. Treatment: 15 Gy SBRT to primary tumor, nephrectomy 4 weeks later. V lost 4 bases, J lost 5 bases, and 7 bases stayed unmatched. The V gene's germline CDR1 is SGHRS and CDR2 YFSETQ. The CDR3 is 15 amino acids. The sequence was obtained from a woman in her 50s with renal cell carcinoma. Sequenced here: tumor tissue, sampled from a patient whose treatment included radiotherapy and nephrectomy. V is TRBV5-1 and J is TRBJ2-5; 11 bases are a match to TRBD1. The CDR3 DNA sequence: TGCGCCAGCAGCCCGAGGACAGGGGGCCCCGAGACCCAGTACTTC. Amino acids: CASSPRTGGPETQYF.